A single sample is the source of the 29 T cell receptor beta chains below, sequenced in a study of blood T cell repertoires in COVID-19. Assay: immunoSEQ multiplex PCR; the TCRdb copy retains only in-frame clones and omits some. The sample has some 350,000 clones; about 90% are singletons. The sample taken for sequencing was peripheral blood. Receptors originate from a woman aged 25 to 39 with COVID-19, enrolled during active disease.

This chain uses TRBV4-1 with TRBJ1-5, with D uncertain. V lost 0 bases, J lost 6 bases, and 6 bases lay in between. CDR1 is MGHRA, CDR2 YSYEKL, per germline. CDR3 length equals 13 residues. The CDR3 nucleotides read TGCGCCAGCAGCCAAGAACAAGTTCAGCCCCAGCATTTT. It translates to CASSQEQVQPQHF.

The chain employs TRBV7-9 and TRBJ1-2; D is undetermined. V lost 2 bases to trimming and J lost 5 bases, with 15 bases between them. Germline V gene lookup returns CDR1 SEHNR and CDR2 FQNEAQ (reference sequence). The CDR3 sequence is 15 residues long. The CDR3 is CASSLTAGSTYGYTF. CDR3 in DNA: TGTGCCAGCAGCTTAACTGCAGGTTCTACTTATGGCTACACCTTC.

The genes are TRBV6-5 and TRBJ2-7; D perhaps matches TRBD1 (5 bases). Germline V gives CDR1 MNHEY, CDR2 SVGAGI. With 3 bases removed from V and 5 bases from J, the gap between germline ends came to 17 bases. The CDR3 runs 15 residues. The CDR3 nucleotides read TGTGCCAGCAGTTATCACGGCCGGTCAGGGAACGAGCAGTACTTC. It specifies CASSYHGRSGNEQYF.

This chain joins TRBV12-5 and TRBJ1-1; D remains ambiguous. Trimming cost V 3 bases and J 1 base, with 6 bases left between them. The CDR3 sequence is 13 residues long. The germline gives CDR1 LGHNT, CDR2 FRNRAP. CDR3 protein: CASGFRWNTEAFF. The CDR3, as DNA: TGTGCTAGTGGTTTTCGGTGGAACACTGAAGCTTTCTTT. Together with reference TRBV12-5 and TRBJ1-1, the CDR3 gives the full variable domain: DARVTQTPRHKVTEMGQEVTMRCQPILGHNTVFWYRQTMMQGLELLAYFRNRAPLDDSGMPKDRFSAEMPDATLATLKIQPSEPRDSAVYFCASGFRWNTEAFFGQGTRLTVV.

This sequence joins TRBV6-1 and TRBJ2-7, with D perhaps TRBD1 (5 bases). V lost 1 base and J lost 3, with 10 bases in between. The CDR3 runs 14 residues. The germline V gene has CDR1 MNHNS and CDR2 SASEGT. CDR3 bases: TGTGCCAGCAGTGAAGACGGACAATTCTACGAGCAGTACGTC. It encodes CASSEDGQFYEQYV.

In the case of this clone: The same CDR3 is also encoded by other DNA sequences in this sample. The rearrangement joins TRBV6-5 to TRBJ1-1, with D perhaps matching TRBD1 (5 bases). The germline gives CDR1 MNHEY, CDR2 SVGAGI. With 2 bases removed from V and 1 base from J, the gap between germline ends came to 5 bases. The CDR3 spans 13 residues. The chain's CDR3 is CASSYDRNTEAFF. The CDR3 nucleotides read TGTGCCAGCAGTTACGACAGGAACACTGAAGCTTTCTTT.

This chain connects TRBV7-2 to TRBJ1-2; no clear D gene. With 3 bases removed from V and 1 base from J, the gap between germline ends came to 15 bases. Germline V CDR1 and CDR2: SGHTA, FQGNSA. This CDR3 is 16 amino acids long. CDR3: CASSFMGALGNYGYTF. CDR3 DNA: TGTGCCAGCAGCTTCATGGGCGCTTTGGGTAACTATGGCTACACCTTC.

This chain joins TRBV7-9 and TRBJ1-2; D perhaps matches TRBD1 (5 bases). V shed 5 bases and J shed 5 bases, with 27 bases lying between them. Germline CDR1 reads SEHNR; CDR2 reads FQNEAQ (reference sequence). The CDR3 has 18 amino acids. The CDR3 region is CASSPSLGVVGLFYGYTF. The CDR3 nucleotides read TGTGCCAGCAGCCCATCGCTAGGGGTTGTGGGTTTATTTTATGGCTACACCTTC.

The J gene is TRBJ2-1, the V gene TRBV5-6, with TRBD2 identical over 11 bases. CDR1 is SGHDT and CDR2 is YYEEEE in the germline V gene. Losses at the gene ends were 5 bases for V and 7 bases for J; bases not matched to a gene: 8. There are 15 residues in the CDR3. CDR3: CASRILAGDGNEQFF. CDR3 in DNA: TGTGCCAGCAGAATACTAGCGGGAGATGGTAATGAGCAGTTCTTC.

The chain is built from TRBV6-4 and TRBJ1-1, with D perhaps TRBD1 (5 bases). This CDR3 has 18 amino acids. CDR1 and CDR2 (germline): MRHNA, SNTAGT. V lost 0 bases, J lost 0 bases, and 17 bases lay in between. This chain's CDR3 is CASSDSTVATAMNTEAFF. The CDR3 region has the DNA TGTGCCAGCAGTGACTCGACAGTAGCTACGGCCATGAACACTGAAGCTTTCTTT.

The CDR3 nucleotides are TGTGCCAGCTCACCACTTAAAGAGGGCTATGGCTACACCTTC. Protein sequence: CASSPLKEGYGYTF. V is TRBV18 and J is TRBJ1-2; D unclear. This CDR3 spans 14 amino acids. In germline, CDR1 is KGHSH, CDR2 LQKENI. V was trimmed by 1 base and J by 4 bases, leaving 10 bases between them.

CDR3 coding DNA: TGCGCCAGCAGCTGGGACAGGGGGACTGAAGCTTTCTTT. As protein: CASSWDRGTEAFF. The chain couples TRBV5-1 to TRBJ1-1; 11 nucleotides match TRBD1. V shed 3 bases, J shed 5 bases, and the junction held 0 bases outside the gene matches. CDR3 length: 13 amino acids. Per the germline V gene, CDR1 is SGHRS and CDR2 is YFSETQ.

This sequence joins TRBV24-1 and TRBJ2-3; 9 positions agree with TRBD1. Trimming at V came to 7 bases and at J to 1 base, leaving 2 bases not matched to a gene. Germline values: CDR1 KGHDR, CDR2 SFDVKD. The CDR3 runs 14 residues. CDR3 sequence reads: CATSRTGGTDTQYF. The CDR3 region has the DNA TGTGCCACCAGCCGGACAGGGGGCACAGATACGCAGTATTTT.

This chain links TRBV7-6 with TRBJ2-3; D ambiguous. This CDR3 spans 16 amino acids. In germline, CDR1 is SGHVS, CDR2 FNYEAQ. The V end was cut by 2 bases, the J end by 1 base, with 13 bases between. In DNA, the CDR3 is TGTGCCAGCAGCTTACTGACACCGTCAGGCACAGATACGCAGTATTTT. Its translation: CASSLLTPSGTDTQYF. Looking up the rest from reference TRBV7-6 and TRBJ2-3 gives the full variable domain: GAGVSQSPRYKVTKRGQDVALRCDPISGHVSLYWYRQALGQGPEFLTYFNYEAQQDKSGLPNDRFSAERPEGSISTLTIQRTEQRDSAMYRCASSLLTPSGTDTQYFGPGTRLTVL.

Here the CDR3 DNA reads TGTGCCAGCAGTACCCGGGGGAGCTTCAACAATGAGCAGTTCTTC. Encoded protein: CASSTRGSFNNEQFF. The rearrangement links TRBV28 to TRBJ2-1; D perhaps matches TRBD2 (6 bases). The germline V gene encodes CDR1 MDHEN and CDR2 SYDVKM. Deletions cut 5 bases from V and 5 bases from J, with 16 bases between. The CDR3 has 15 amino acids. The variable domain in full, with the rest retrieved from reference TRBV28 and TRBJ2-1, is DVKVTQSSRYLVKRTGEKVFLECVQDMDHENMFWYRQDPGLGLRLIYFSYDVKMKEKGDIPEGYSVSREKKERFSLILESASTNQTSMYLCASSTRGSFNNEQFFGPGTRLTVL.

This clone turned up a few times. This chain links TRBV18 with TRBJ2-7; TRBD1 matches 8 bases. The germline V gene has CDR1 KGHSH and CDR2 LQKENI. The CDR3 length is 15 residues. After removal of 4 bases from V and 3 bases from J, the junction contained 8 bases not matched to a gene. CDR3 amino acids: CASSLNGTGLYEQYV. The CDR3, as DNA: TGTGCCAGCTCACTCAATGGGACAGGACTCTACGAGCAGTACGTC.

The V and J genes are TRBV6-1 and TRBJ2-7, with D possibly TRBD2 on 5 matching bases. The CDR3 loop spans 15 amino acids. Per the germline V gene, CDR1 is MNHNS and CDR2 is SASEGT. V lost 1 base and J lost 2, with 12 bases in between. CDR3 region: CASSEVWTWAYEQYF. Here the CDR3 DNA reads TGTGCCAGCAGTGAAGTCTGGACTTGGGCCTACGAGCAGTACTTC.

This chain links TRBV7-2 with TRBJ1-5; no firm D call. Germline V gives CDR1 SGHTA, CDR2 FQGNSA. Trimming removed 4 bases at V and 5 bases at J, with 15 bases between. The CDR3 spans 15 residues. CDR3 sequence (DNA): TGTGCCAGCAGCTCCAGGACTGGTCCAGATCAGCCCCAGCATTTT. It codes for CASSSRTGPDQPQHF.

The rearrangement links TRBV7-9 to TRBJ1-2; 11 bases are shared with TRBD1. The J segment lost 7 bases and the V segment lost 5 bases, leaving 9 bases of the junction unmatched. The germline V gene encodes CDR1 SEHNR and CDR2 FQNEAQ (reference sequence). The CDR3 totals 15 residues. DNA for the CDR3: TGTGCCAGCAGCATCGGACAGGGGGCTGGGGGTGGCTACACCTTC. It is translated as CASSIGQGAGGGYTF.

The sample holds a few counts of this clone. The chain couples TRBV29-1 to TRBJ2-5; possible D gene TRBD2, 6 bases. CDR3 length: 13 residues. The V and J ends lost 6 bases and 0 bases respectively, with 11 bases between them. From germline, CDR1 is SQVTM and CDR2 ANQGSEA. The CDR3 here is CSVDRTNQETQYF. The CDR3, as DNA: TGCAGCGTCGACCGGACTAACCAAGAGACCCAGTACTTC.

This sequence joins TRBV21-1 and TRBJ2-7; the table's D call, TRBD1, has no DNA check behind it. TRBV21-1 is designated a pseudogene. This CDR3 comprises 15 residues. The CDR3 nucleotides read TGTGCCAGCAGCCTGAAACTGGCCAGGGGAGTCGAGCAGTACGTC. Translation: CASSLKLARGVEQYV.

The V gene is TRBV3-1 (or the pseudogene TRBV3-2), the J gene TRBJ1-1, with TRBD1 identical over 11 bases. J was trimmed by 1 base and V by 4 bases; bases with no gene match: 5. The CDR3 covers 16 residues. CDR1 is LGHDT, CDR2 YNNKEL, per germline (reference sequence). The CDR3 loop reads CASSLGTGGGNTEAFF. The CDR3 nucleotides are TGTGCCAGCAGCCTGGGGACAGGGGGAGGGAACACTGAAGCTTTCTTT.

The chain employs TRBV24-1 and TRBJ1-1; weak D call: TRBD1 (6 bases). The germline gives CDR1 KGHDR, CDR2 SFDVKD. The CDR3 is 13 residues long. Trimming took off 6 bases at V and 2 bases at J, with 9 bases between the two ends. CDR3 residues: CATSQTGNTEAFF. The CDR3 coding sequence is TGTGCCACCAGTCAGACAGGAAACACTGAAGCTTTCTTT.

This clone was found a few times. The DNA for the CDR3 is TGTGCCAGCAGCGAAAGAAGGACAGGGGACGGAAATGAGCAGTTCTTC. It specifies CASSERRTGDGNEQFF. The chain employs TRBV7-8 and TRBJ2-1, with 9 bases aligning to TRBD1. The J segment lost 7 bases and the V segment lost 5 bases, leaving 12 bases of the junction unmatched. Looked up from germline, CDR1 is SGHVS and CDR2 is FQNEAQ. This CDR3 has 16 residues.

This CDR3 is CASSGGAGGTDTQYF. As DNA, the CDR3 is TGTGCCAGCTCCGGCGGCGCGGGGGGGACAGATACGCAGTATTTT. The genes are TRBV5-5 and TRBJ2-3; TRBD2 aligns across 9 bases. Germline V gene lookup returns CDR1 SGHKS and CDR2 YYEKEE (reference sequence). There are 15 residues in the CDR3. V was pared by 7 bases and J by 3 bases, with 9 bases of the junction left unmatched.

This clone was picked up a small number of times. The V and J genes are TRBV6-5 and TRBJ2-7; no definite D call. Deletions cut 8 bases from V and 6 bases from J, with 11 bases between. CDR3 size: 11 residues. Germline V gene lookup returns CDR1 MNHEY and CDR2 SVGAGI. CDR3 residues: CASVGNGEQYF. DNA of the CDR3: TGTGCCAGCGTGGGCAACGGCGAGCAGTACTTC.

The chain is built from TRBV5-6 and TRBJ1-3; D gene unclear. Trimming pared 0 bases from V and 0 bases from J, leaving 10 bases between. Germline V gives CDR1 SGHDT, CDR2 YYEEEE. The CDR3 covers 16 residues. Here the CDR3 reads CASSLVARDSGNTIYF. DNA for the CDR3: TGTGCCAGCAGCTTGGTTGCCCGGGACTCTGGAAACACCATATATTTT.

This chain connects TRBV13 to TRBJ1-6, with TRBD1 identical over 8 bases. V lost 5 bases to trimming and J lost 4 bases; unmatched junction nucleotides: 13. Germline CDR1 reads PRHDT; CDR2 reads FYEKMQ (reference sequence). CDR3 size: 18 residues. CDR3 amino acids: CASSLRQGPPLYNSPLHF. CDR3 bases: TGTGCCAGCAGCCTAAGACAGGGGCCGCCCCTTTATAATTCACCCCTCCACTTT.

This clone showed up just once. The CDR3 sequence: CASSPRQGANEKLFF. CDR3 DNA: TGTGCCAGCAGCCCCCGACAGGGGGCAAATGAAAAACTGTTTTTT. The rearrangement joins TRBV7-9 to TRBJ1-4; 10 positions agree with TRBD1. The CDR3 loop spans 15 amino acids. The V gene's germline CDR1 is SEHNR and CDR2 FQNEAQ (reference sequence). With 5 bases clipped from V and 5 bases from J, the junction kept 5 bases outside the gene matches.